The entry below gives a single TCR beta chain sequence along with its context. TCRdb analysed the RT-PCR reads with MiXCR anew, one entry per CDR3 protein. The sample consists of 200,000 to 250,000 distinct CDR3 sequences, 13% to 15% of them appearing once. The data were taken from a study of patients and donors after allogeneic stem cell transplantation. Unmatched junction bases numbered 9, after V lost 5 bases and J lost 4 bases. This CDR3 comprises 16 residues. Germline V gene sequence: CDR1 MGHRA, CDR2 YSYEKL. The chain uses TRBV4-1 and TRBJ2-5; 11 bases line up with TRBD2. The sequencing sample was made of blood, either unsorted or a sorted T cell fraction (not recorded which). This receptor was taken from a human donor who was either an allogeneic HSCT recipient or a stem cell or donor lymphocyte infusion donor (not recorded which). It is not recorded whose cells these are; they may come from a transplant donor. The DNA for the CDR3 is TGCGCCAGCAGCGGAGATAGCGGGAGGGCCGCAGAGACCCAGTACTTC. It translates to CASSGDSGRAAETQYF.